This TCR beta chain came from a study of blood T cell repertoires in COVID-19 (dated by TCRdb to about 2020). The study in broad terms: The collaborator samples originated in the United States, Italy and Spain and spanned the acute and convalescent phases of COVID-19. The material from the prospective study consisted of cDNA or gDNA derived from T cells, B-cell-depleted T cells, or PBMCs. Subjects who had been exposed to COVID-19, were actively infected with it, or had recovered from it provided the deeply sampled blood TCRbeta repertoires that made up the dataset. The repertoires were released in a freely available public database meant as a resource for research on the immune response to SARS-CoV-2. The samples were drawn from the first 160 participants of the ongoing ImmuneRACE study and from 1,254 subjects provided by 6 global collaborators. The sample metadata nearly always contained a de-identified subject ID, COVID-19 status, age in years and sex. Where available, HLA class I and class II types were obtained from metadata supplied by the sample provider rather than from assay-based typing. Beyond this particular receptor, the publication reports: The quantity of clinical and demographic metadata differed by source and by participant and was supplied without curation.

This clone was picked up many times. What antigen it recognizes has not been identified. Per-nucleotide qualities are absent, and no much larger clonotype sits a single base away. Measured from the cysteine to the phenylalanine, the CDR3 is 15 residues long. This entry keeps only the CDR3 DNA: 45 bases, framed from base 1. Between the V and J ends, shortened by 4 bases and 4 bases respectively, the junction contains 14 bases. Sequences SGHNT (CDR1) and YYREEE (CDR2) are obtained from the germline V gene (reference sequence). A second Seattle source provided samples from volunteer blood donors who had recovered from COVID-19. Whole blood was collected in K2EDTA tubes by collaborating institutions according to the institutions' own protocols. For TCRbeta analysis, collaborator samples were shipped as frozen whole blood, as isolated PBMCs, or as DNA extracted from either sample type. The immunoSEQ Assay, a bias-controlled multiplex PCR, was used to amplify TCRbeta CDR3 regions from genomic DNA. The study's processing was this. Nucleated cell counts per sample were estimated from amplification of reference gene primers within the assay. Sequence reads were collapsed and filtered to measure the absolute abundance of every unique TCRbeta CDR3 rearrangement. Productive Simpson clonality was computed per sample as the square root of Simpson's diversity index over productive rearrangements. The table was pulled from immuneACCESS by TCRdb, which kept in-frame rearrangements only. Such tables lose some clones; where checked, under half of the loss comes from unresolved V genes, and the rest has no known cause. V, J and clone size were drawn from that table, and D and trimming were deduced from the DNA. This sample has 100,000 to 150,000 clones in its table, and 84% of those were observed once. The ten largest clones represent around an eighth of the sample.

The sequencing input was peripheral blood. The sequence is built from TRBV5-4 and TRBJ1-4; matching of 6 bases hints at TRBD1 as the D gene. This clonotype originated in a woman aged 30 to 39 who had recovered from COVID-19. For the CDR3, the sequence is CASSTNRQVNEKLFF. The sequenced DNA: TGTGCCAGCAGCACCAACCGACAGGTTAATGAAAAACTGTTTTTT.